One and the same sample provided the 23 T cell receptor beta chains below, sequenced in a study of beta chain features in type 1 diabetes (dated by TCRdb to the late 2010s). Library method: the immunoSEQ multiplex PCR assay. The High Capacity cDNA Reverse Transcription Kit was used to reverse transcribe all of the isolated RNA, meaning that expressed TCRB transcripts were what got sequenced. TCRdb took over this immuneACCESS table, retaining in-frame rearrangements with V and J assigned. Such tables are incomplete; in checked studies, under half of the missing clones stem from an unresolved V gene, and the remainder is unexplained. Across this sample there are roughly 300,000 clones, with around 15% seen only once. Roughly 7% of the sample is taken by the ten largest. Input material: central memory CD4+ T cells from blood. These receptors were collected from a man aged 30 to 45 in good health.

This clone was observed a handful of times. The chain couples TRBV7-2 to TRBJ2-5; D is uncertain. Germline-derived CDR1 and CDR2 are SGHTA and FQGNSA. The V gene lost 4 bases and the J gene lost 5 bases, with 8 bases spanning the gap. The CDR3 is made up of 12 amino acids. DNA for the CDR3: TGTGCCAGCAGCTCCCCCATTGAGACCCAGTACTTC. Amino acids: CASSSPIETQYF.

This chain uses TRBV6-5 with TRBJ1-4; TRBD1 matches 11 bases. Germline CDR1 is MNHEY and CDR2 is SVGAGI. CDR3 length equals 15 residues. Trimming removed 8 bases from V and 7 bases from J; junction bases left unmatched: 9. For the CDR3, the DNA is TGTGCCAGCGGAAGGGACAGGGGGGATGCTGAAAAACTGTTTTTT. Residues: CASGRDRGDAEKLFF.

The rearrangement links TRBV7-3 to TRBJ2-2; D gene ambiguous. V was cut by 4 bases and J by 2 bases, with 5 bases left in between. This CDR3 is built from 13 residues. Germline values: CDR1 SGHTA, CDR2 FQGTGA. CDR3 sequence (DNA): TGTGCCAGCAGCTCCCCTAACACCGGGGAGCTGTTTTTT. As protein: CASSSPNTGELFF.

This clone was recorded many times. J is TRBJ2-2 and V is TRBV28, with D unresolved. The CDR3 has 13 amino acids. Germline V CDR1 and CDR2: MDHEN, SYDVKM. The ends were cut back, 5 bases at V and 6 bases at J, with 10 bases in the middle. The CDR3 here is CASSGEVAGELFF. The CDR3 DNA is TGTGCCAGCAGTGGAGAGGTGGCCGGGGAGCTGTTTTTT.

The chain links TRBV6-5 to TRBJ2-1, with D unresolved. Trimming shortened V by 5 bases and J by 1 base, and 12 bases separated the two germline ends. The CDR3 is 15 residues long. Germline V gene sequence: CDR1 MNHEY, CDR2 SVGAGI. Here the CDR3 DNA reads TGTGCCAGCAGTCTGACTGGTACATCCTACAATGAGCAGTTCTTC. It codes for CASSLTGTSYNEQFF.

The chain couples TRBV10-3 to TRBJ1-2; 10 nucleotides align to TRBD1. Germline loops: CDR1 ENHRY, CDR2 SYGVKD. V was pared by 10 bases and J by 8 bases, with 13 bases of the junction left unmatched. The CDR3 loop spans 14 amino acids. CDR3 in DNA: TGTGCCAGCAAAGCGACAGGGGGCAATAAGGGCTACACCTTC. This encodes CASKATGGNKGYTF.

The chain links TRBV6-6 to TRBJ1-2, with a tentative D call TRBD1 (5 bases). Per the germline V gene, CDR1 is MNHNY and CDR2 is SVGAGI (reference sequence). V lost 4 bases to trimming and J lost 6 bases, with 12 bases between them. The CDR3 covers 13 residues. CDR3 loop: CASSLGRGNGYTF. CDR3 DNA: TGTGCCAGCAGTTTAGGGAGGGGTAATGGCTACACCTTC.

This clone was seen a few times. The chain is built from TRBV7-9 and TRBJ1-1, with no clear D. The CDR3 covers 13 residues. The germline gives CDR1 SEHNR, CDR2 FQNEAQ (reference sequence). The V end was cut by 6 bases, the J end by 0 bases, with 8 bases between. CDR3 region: CASSIRVNTEAFF. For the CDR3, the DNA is TGTGCCAGCAGTATAAGGGTGAACACTGAAGCTTTCTTT.

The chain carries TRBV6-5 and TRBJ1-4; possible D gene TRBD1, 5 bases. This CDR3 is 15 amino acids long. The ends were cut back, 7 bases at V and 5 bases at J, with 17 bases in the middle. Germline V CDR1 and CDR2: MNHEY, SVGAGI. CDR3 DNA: TGTGCCAGCACCCAAGGTTGGGGCCGGAATGAAAAACTGTTTTTT. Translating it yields CASTQGWGRNEKLFF.

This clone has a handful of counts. This CDR3 reads CASSTQGVTSFGAFF. DNA for the CDR3: TGTGCCAGCAGCACGCAGGGGGTCACATCGTTCGGGGCTTTCTTT. The chain recombines TRBV5-6 with TRBJ1-1; TRBD1 matches at 7 bases. The V segment lost 4 bases and the J segment 11 bases; nucleotides outside the gene matches: 17. This CDR3 has 15 amino acids. Germline V gives CDR1 SGHDT, CDR2 YYEEEE.

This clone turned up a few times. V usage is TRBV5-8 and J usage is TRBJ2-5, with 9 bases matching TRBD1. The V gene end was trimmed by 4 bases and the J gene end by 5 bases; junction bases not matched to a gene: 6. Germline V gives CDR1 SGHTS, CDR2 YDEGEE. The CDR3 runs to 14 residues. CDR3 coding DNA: TGTGCCAGCAGCCGCGGGACAGGGCCGGAGACCCAGTACTTC. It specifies CASSRGTGPETQYF.

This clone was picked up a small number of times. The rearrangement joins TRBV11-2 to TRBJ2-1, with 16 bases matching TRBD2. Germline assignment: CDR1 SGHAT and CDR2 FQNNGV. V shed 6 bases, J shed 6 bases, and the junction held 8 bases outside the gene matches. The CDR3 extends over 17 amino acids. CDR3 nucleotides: TGTGCCAGCAGTCCCGGGACTAGCGGGGGGGGATTCAATGAGCAGTTCTTC. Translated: CASSPGTSGGGFNEQFF. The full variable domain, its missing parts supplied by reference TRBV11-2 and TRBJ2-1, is EAGVAQSPRYKIIEKRQSVAFWCNPISGHATLYWYQQILGQGPKLLIQFQNNGVVDDSQLPKDRFSAERLKGVDSTLKIQPAKLEDSAVYLCASSPGTSGGGFNEQFFGPGTRLTVL.

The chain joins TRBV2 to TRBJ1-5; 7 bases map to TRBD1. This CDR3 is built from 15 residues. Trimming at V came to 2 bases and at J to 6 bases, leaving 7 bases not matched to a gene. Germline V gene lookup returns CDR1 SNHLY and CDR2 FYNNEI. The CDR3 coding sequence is TGTGCCAGCAGTGAAAACAGGGGCGGTGGTCAGCCCCAGCATTTT. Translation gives CASSENRGGGQPQHF.

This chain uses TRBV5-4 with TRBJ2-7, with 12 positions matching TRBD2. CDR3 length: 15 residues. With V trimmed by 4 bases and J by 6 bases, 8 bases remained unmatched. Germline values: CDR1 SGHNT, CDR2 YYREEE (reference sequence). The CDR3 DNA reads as TGTGCCAGCAGCCAGATGACTAGCGGGGGAGGCGAGCAGTACTTC. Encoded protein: CASSQMTSGGGEQYF.

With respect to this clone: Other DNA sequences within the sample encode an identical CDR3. CDR3 loop: CASSTRNYGYTF. The DNA for the CDR3 is TGTGCCAGCAGTACCCGTAACTATGGCTACACCTTC. The chain is built from TRBV28 and TRBJ1-2; D uncertain. CDR1 is MDHEN, CDR2 SYDVKM, per germline. The CDR3 totals 12 residues. Deletions cut 5 bases from V and 1 base from J, with 5 bases between.

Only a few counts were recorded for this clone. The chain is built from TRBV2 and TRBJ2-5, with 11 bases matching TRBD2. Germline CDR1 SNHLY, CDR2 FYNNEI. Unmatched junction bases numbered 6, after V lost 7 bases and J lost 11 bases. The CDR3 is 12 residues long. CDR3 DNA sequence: TGTGCCAGCACTAGCGGGGGGCTTGAGCAGTACTTC. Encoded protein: CASTSGGLEQYF.

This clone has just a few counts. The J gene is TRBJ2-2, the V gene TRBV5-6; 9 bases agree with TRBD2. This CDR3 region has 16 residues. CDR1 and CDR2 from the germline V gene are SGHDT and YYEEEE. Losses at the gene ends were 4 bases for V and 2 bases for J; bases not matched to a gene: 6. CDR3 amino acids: CASSGNSGGNTGELFF. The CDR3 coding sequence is TGTGCCAGCAGCGGCAATAGCGGGGGAAACACCGGGGAGCTGTTTTTT.

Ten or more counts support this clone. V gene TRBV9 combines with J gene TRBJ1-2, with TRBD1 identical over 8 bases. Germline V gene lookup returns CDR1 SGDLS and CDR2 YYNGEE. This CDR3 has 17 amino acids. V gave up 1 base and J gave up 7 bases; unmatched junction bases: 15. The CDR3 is CASSVNVQGALASGYTF. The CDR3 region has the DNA TGTGCCAGCAGCGTAAACGTCCAGGGGGCGCTTGCGTCTGGCTACACCTTC.

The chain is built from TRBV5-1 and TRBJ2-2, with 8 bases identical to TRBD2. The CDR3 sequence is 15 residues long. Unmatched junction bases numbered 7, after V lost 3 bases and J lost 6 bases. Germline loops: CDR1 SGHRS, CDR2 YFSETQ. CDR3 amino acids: CASSSGTSRAGELFF. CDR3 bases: TGCGCCAGCAGCTCCGGGACTAGTCGGGCCGGGGAGCTGTTTTTT.

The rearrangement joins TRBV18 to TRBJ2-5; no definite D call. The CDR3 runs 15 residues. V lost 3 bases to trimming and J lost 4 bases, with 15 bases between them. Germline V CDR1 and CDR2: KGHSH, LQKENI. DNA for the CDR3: TGTGCCAGCTCACCGGCGACCCTGAAGTCAGAGACCCAGTACTTC. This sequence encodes CASSPATLKSETQYF. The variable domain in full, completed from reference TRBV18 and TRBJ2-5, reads NAGVMQNPRHLVRRRGQEARLRCSPMKGHSHVYWYRQLPEEGLKFMVYLQKENIIDESGMPKERFSAEFPKEGPSILRIQQVVRGDSAAYFCASSPATLKSETQYFGPGTRLLVL.

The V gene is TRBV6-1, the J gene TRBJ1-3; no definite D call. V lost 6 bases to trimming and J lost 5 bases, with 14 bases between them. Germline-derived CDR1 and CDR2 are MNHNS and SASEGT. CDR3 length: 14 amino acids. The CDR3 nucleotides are TGTGCCAGCAGCCGCGACATTTACAGAAACACCATATATTTT. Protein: CASSRDIYRNTIYF.

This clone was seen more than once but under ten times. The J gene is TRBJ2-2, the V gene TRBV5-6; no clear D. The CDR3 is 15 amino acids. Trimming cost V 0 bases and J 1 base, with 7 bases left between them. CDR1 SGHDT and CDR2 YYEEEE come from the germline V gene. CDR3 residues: CASSLDPRNTGELFF. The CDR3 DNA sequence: TGTGCCAGCAGCTTGGACCCAAGGAACACCGGGGAGCTGTTTTTT.

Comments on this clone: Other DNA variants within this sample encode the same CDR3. As DNA, the CDR3 is TGTGCCAGCAGTTACTCGCCAGGGGGGGGAGAGACCCAGTACTTC. It specifies CASSYSPGGGETQYF. The chain joins TRBV6-5 to TRBJ2-5; tentatively, D is TRBD1 or TRBD2 (7 bases each). This CDR3 has 15 residues. V was shortened by 0 bases and J by 4 bases, with 12 bases between the two germline ends. Per germline, CDR1 MNHEY and CDR2 SVGAGI.